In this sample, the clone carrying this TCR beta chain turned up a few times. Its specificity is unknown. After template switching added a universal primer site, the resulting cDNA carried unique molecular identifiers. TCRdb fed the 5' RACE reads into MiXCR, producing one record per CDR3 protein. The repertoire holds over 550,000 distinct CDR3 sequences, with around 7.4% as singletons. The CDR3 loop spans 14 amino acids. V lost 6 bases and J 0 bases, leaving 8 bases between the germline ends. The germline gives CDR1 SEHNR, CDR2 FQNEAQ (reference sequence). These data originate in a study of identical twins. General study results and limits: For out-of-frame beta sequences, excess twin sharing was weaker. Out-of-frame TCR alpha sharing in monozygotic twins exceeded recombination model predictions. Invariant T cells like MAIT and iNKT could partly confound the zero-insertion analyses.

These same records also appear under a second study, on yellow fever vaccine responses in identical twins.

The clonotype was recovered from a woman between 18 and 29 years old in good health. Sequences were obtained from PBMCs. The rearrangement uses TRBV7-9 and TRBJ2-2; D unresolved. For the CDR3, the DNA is TGTGCCAGCAGAACCCAATCGAACACCGGGGAGCTGTTTTTT. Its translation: CASRTQSNTGELFF.